The 2 T cell receptor beta chains reported below all come from one sample, sequenced in a study of cytomegalovirus exposure and HLA in healthy donors. Only in-frame clones appear in the TCRdb table, and some are missing; sequencing was by immunoSEQ multiplex PCR. The sample includes tens of thousands of clones, 80% to 90% of them seen just once. Sequenced input: PBMCs. These receptors were taken from a woman aged 18 to 35 in good health and CMV-seropositive.

As concerns this clone: Other DNA sequences in the sample encode the same CDR3. The J gene is TRBJ2-7, the V gene TRBV6-1, with 13 nucleotides matching TRBD2. CDR1 is MNHNS, CDR2 SASEGT, per germline. This CDR3 has 15 residues. The junction had 1 base not matched to a gene; V was cut back by 1 base and J by 4 bases. The CDR3 bases are TGTGCCAGCAGTGAAGGGACTAGCGGGAGTTACGAGCAGTACTTC. This gives the protein CASSEGTSGSYEQYF.

The chain carries TRBV27 and TRBJ2-5, with 7 bases matching TRBD1. This CDR3 is built from 14 residues. Unmatched junction bases numbered 6, after V lost 3 bases and J lost 5 bases. CDR1 is MNHEY, CDR2 SMNVEV, per germline (reference sequence). CDR3 protein: CASSFVGGSETQYF. Here the CDR3 DNA reads TGTGCCAGCAGTTTTGTAGGGGGCTCGGAGACCCAGTACTTC.